The clone carrying this T cell receptor (beta chain) was observed at least ten times. These data belong to a study of CD8+CD57+ T cells in acquired aplastic anemia. Using genomic DNA as the template, TCR beta VDJ and CDR3 profiling was carried out. One entry per CDR3 protein results from TCRdb running MiXCR on the reads. The sample holds 180,000 or so distinct CDR3 sequences; under 50% are singletons and the top ten take roughly 1.8%. Patients chosen for sequencing had shown CD8+CD57+ cell expansion by flow cytometry. Germline V gene lookup returns CDR1 SGHTA and CDR2 FQGNSA. CDR3 length: 16 amino acids. The V segment lost 5 bases and the J segment 4 bases; nucleotides outside the gene matches: 10.

This chain connects TRBV7-2 to TRBJ1-2; TRBD1 agrees at 10 bases. This TCR came from a human donor with aplastic anemia. Sequences were obtained from sorted CD4+, CD8+, or CD8+CD57+ T cells (not recorded which) from PBMCs. CDR3 sequence reads: CASSQAGTGVIYGYTF. The DNA of the CDR3 is TGTGCCAGCAGCCAGGCCGGGACAGGGGTTATCTATGGCTACACCTTC.